This T cell receptor (beta chain) was documented in a study of blood T cell repertoires in COVID-19. The CDR3 spans 17 residues. Germline V lookup: CDR1 SGHRS, CDR2 YFSETQ. Between the trimmed V and J ends, which lost 1 base and 12 bases, there was a span of 23 bases. The assay was immunoSEQ multiplex PCR, and TCRdb's table has in-frame clones only and misses some. The table has fewer than 350,000 clones, 75% to 95% seen once. The sequenced sample was peripheral blood. This TCR was sampled from a woman between 25 and 40 years old with COVID-19, enrolled during active disease. The V and J genes are TRBV5-1 and TRBJ2-6; tentative D call: TRBD2 (6 bases). Here the CDR3 reads CASSLHWRAGTALVLTF. CDR3 DNA sequence: TGCGCCAGCAGCTTGCATTGGCGCGCCGGGACTGCCCTCGTCCTGACTTTC.